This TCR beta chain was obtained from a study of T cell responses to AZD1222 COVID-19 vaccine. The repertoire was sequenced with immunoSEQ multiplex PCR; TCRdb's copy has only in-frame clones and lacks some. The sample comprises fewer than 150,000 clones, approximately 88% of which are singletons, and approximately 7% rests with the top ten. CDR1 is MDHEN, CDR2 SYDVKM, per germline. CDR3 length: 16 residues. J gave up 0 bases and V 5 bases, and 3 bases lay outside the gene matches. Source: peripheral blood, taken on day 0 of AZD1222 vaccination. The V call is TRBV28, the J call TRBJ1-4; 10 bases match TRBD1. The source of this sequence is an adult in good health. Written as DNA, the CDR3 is TGTGCCAGCAGTATGACAGGGGGCGCAACTAATGAAAAACTGTTTTTT. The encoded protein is CASSMTGGATNEKLFF.